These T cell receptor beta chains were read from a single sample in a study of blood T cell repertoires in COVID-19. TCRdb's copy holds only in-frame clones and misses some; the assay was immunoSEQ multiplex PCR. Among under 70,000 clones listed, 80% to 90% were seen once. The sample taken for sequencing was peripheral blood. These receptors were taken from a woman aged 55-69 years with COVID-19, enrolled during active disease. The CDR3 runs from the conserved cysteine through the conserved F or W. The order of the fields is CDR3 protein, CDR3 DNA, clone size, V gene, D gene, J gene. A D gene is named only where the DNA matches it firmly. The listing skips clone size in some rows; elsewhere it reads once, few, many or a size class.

CDR3: CASSLAGAGYGYTF; DNA: TGTGCCAGCAGTTTAGCAGGGGCTGGGTATGGCTACACCTTC; size: .; V: TRBV28; D: .; J: TRBJ1-2
CDR3: CASSQAPRTGGNQPQHF; DNA: TGCGCCAGCAGCCAAGCCCCCCGGACAGGGGGCAATCAGCCCCAGCATTTT; size: .; V: TRBV4-1; D: TRBD1; J: TRBJ1-5
CDR3: CASSSGTSGDPLRKTQYF; DNA: TGTGCCAGCAGCTCCGGGACTAGCGGGGACCCCCTTAGGAAGACCCAGTACTTC; size: .; V: TRBV3-1/TRBV3-2; D: TRBD2; J: TRBJ2-5
CDR3: CASSLLAGVIGELFF; DNA: TGTGCCAGCAGTTTACTAGCGGGAGTTATCGGGGAGCTGTTTTTT; size: .; V: TRBV27; D: TRBD2; J: TRBJ2-2
CDR3: CASSSSGSPGANVLTF; DNA: TGTGCCAGCAGTTCCTCAGGGTCCCCTGGGGCCAACGTCCTGACTTTC; size: .; V: TRBV28; D: .; J: TRBJ2-6
CDR3: CASRTGPYSNQPQHF; DNA: TGTGCCAGCCGGACAGGACCATATAGCAATCAGCCCCAGCATTTT; size: .; V: TRBV2; D: TRBD1; J: TRBJ1-5
CDR3: CASGQDRATGELFF; DNA: TGTGCCAGCGGACAGGACAGGGCAACCGGGGAGCTGTTTTTT; size: .; V: TRBV9; D: TRBD1; J: TRBJ2-2
CDR3: CASSKGTAFNQPQHF; DNA: TGTGCCAGCAGCAAAGGGACAGCCTTCAATCAGCCCCAGCATTTT; size: .; V: TRBV21-1; D: .; J: TRBJ1-5
CDR3: CASSVGLAGGHEQFF; DNA: TGTGCCAGCAGTGTGGGACTAGCGGGAGGTCATGAGCAGTTCTTC; size: few; V: TRBV2; D: TRBD2; J: TRBJ2-1
CDR3: CASSRGTGSADTQYF; DNA: TGTGCCAGCAGCCGTGGGACAGGGTCGGCAGATACGCAGTATTTT; size: .; V: TRBV7-3; D: TRBD1; J: TRBJ2-3
CDR3: CASSLSLRDTEAFF; DNA: TGCGCCAGCAGCTTGTCTCTACGAGACACTGAAGCTTTCTTT; size: once; V: TRBV5-1; D: .; J: TRBJ1-1
CDR3: CASSSTGKLAYEQYF; DNA: TGTGCCAGCAGTTCGACAGGGAAATTGGCCTACGAGCAGTACTTC; size: .; V: TRBV27; D: TRBD1; J: TRBJ2-7
CDR3: CASSLGRQGPWVFF; DNA: TGTGCCAGCAGCTTAGGTCGTCAGGGTCCATGGGTATTCTTT; size: .; V: TRBV7-8; D: .; J: TRBJ1-5
CDR3: CASGLVRTGGARPTEAFF; DNA: TGTGCTAGTGGTTTGGTCAGAACAGGGGGCGCGAGGCCCACTGAAGCTTTCTTT; size: few; V: TRBV12-5; D: TRBD1; J: TRBJ1-1
CDR3: CASSPQISNTEAFF; DNA: TGCGCCAGCAGCCCTCAGATTTCCAACACTGAAGCTTTCTTT; size: .; V: TRBV5-1; D: .; J: TRBJ1-1
CDR3: CASSQLTGQGRHEQYF; DNA: TGTGCCAGCAGCCAATTAACGGGACAGGGCCGCCACGAGCAGTACTTC; size: .; V: TRBV3-1/TRBV3-2; D: TRBD1; J: TRBJ2-7
CDR3: CASTAGGNTIYF; DNA: TGTGCCAGCACAGCAGGCGGAAACACCATATATTTT; size: .; V: TRBV6-6; D: .; J: TRBJ1-3
CDR3: CASSLFPGGSYGYTF; DNA: TGTGCCAGCAGTTTATTCCCAGGGGGGAGCTATGGCTACACCTTC; size: .; V: TRBV27; D: TRBD1; J: TRBJ1-2
CDR3: CAGSGRGGNQPQHF; DNA: TGTGCCGGCAGCGGCAGGGGCGGGAATCAGCCCCAGCATTTT; size: .; V: TRBV6-5; D: .; J: TRBJ1-5
CDR3: CSASGTHEQFF; DNA: TGCAGTGCTTCAGGAACCCATGAGCAGTTCTTC; size: .; V: TRBV20-1; D: .; J: TRBJ2-1
CDR3: CASSLGTSTDTQYF; DNA: TGTGCCAGCAGTTTAGGGACTAGCACAGATACGCAGTATTTT; size: .; V: TRBV28; D: .; J: TRBJ2-3
CDR3: CASSLGTSGRFIHEQYF; DNA: TGTGCCAGCAGTCTGGGGACTAGCGGGAGGTTTATCCACGAGCAGTACTTC; size: few; V: TRBV28; D: TRBD2; J: TRBJ2-7
CDR3: CASKEGQPNEKLFF; DNA: TGTGCCAGCAAAGAAGGACAGCCTAATGAAAAACTGTTTTTT; size: .; V: TRBV6-6; D: .; J: TRBJ1-4
CDR3: CASSIGLAGGSFNTGELFF; DNA: TGTGCCAGCAGTATAGGACTAGCGGGAGGGAGCTTCAACACCGGGGAGCTGTTTTTT; size: .; V: TRBV27; D: TRBD2; J: TRBJ2-2
CDR3: CASRSLAGNGDFNEQFF; DNA: TGTGCCAGCAGATCTCTAGCGGGAAATGGGGATTTCAATGAGCAGTTCTTC; size: .; V: TRBV27; D: TRBD2; J: TRBJ2-1
CDR3: CASSVNAGPFGSYNEQFF; DNA: TGTGCCAGCAGTGTAAATGCAGGGCCGTTCGGTTCCTACAATGAGCAGTTCTTC; size: .; V: TRBV6-1; D: .; J: TRBJ2-1
CDR3: CASSQATAGNTIYF; DNA: TGTGCCAGCAGCCAAGCGACAGCTGGAAACACCATATATTTT; size: .; V: TRBV3-1/TRBV3-2; D: .; J: TRBJ1-3
CDR3: CASSGRGHTEAFF; DNA: TGTGCCAGCAGCGGCAGGGGGCACACTGAAGCTTTCTTT; size: .; V: TRBV5-6; D: TRBD1; J: TRBJ1-1
CDR3: CASSLGVYEQYF; DNA: TGTGCCAGCAGCTTGGGAGTCTACGAGCAGTACTTC; size: .; V: TRBV11-2; D: .; J: TRBJ2-7
CDR3: CASSSYRQNKAYEQYF; DNA: TGTGCCAGCAGTAGCTACCGACAGAATAAAGCCTACGAGCAGTACTTC; size: .; V: TRBV27; D: .; J: TRBJ2-7
CDR3: CASSSEERVRTVLIYGYTF; DNA: TGTGCCAGCAGCTCCGAGGAGAGGGTCCGGACAGTACTGATCTATGGCTACACCTTC; size: .; V: TRBV7-8; D: .; J: TRBJ1-2
CDR3: CSAEVVNEQFF; DNA: TGCAGTGCTGAGGTAGTCAATGAGCAGTTCTTC; size: once; V: TRBV20-1; D: .; J: TRBJ2-1
CDR3: CASSSHRVGNSPLHF; DNA: TGTGCCAGCTCATCTCACAGGGTTGGAAATTCACCCCTCCACTTT; size: .; V: TRBV18; D: .; J: TRBJ1-6
CDR3: CATSSRGQGFEQFF; DNA: TGTGCCACCAGCAGCCGTGGACAGGGCTTTGAGCAGTTCTTC; size: .; V: TRBV15; D: TRBD1; J: TRBJ2-1
CDR3: CASSPSQGNTIYF; DNA: TGTGCCAGCTCACCATCGCAGGGAAACACCATATATTTT; size: .; V: TRBV18; D: .; J: TRBJ1-3
CDR3: CASSFWGLAGAWTDTQYF; DNA: TGTGCCAGCAGCTTTTGGGGACTAGCGGGAGCATGGACAGATACGCAGTATTTT; size: .; V: TRBV7-2; D: TRBD2; J: TRBJ2-3
CDR3: CASNRAGTDNNEQFF; DNA: TGTGCCAGCAACAGGGCCGGGACAGACAACAATGAGCAGTTCTTC; size: once; V: TRBV9; D: TRBD1; J: TRBJ2-1
CDR3: CASSWGTGPPRSNTEAFF; DNA: TGTGCCAGCAGTTGGGGGACAGGGCCACCGAGGTCGAACACTGAAGCTTTCTTT; size: few; V: TRBV27; D: TRBD1; J: TRBJ1-1
CDR3: CASRGGTDNEKLFF; DNA: TGTGCCAGCAGAGGGGGGACAGACAATGAAAAACTGTTTTTT; size: once; V: TRBV2; D: TRBD1; J: TRBJ1-4
CDR3: CSASPPGQGPYNSPLHF; DNA: TGCAGTGCTAGTCCCCCGGGACAGGGGCCCTATAATTCACCCCTCCACTTT; size: .; V: TRBV20-1; D: TRBD1; J: TRBJ1-6
CDR3: CASSVGGGVVNEKLFF; DNA: TGTGCCAGCAGCGTAGGCGGGGGGGTAGTTAATGAAAAACTGTTTTTT; size: once; V: TRBV9; D: .; J: TRBJ1-4
CDR3: CASSLSAGLGYEQFF; DNA: TGTGCCAGCTCGCTATCGGCGGGATTGGGCTATGAGCAGTTCTTC; size: .; V: TRBV18; D: .; J: TRBJ2-1
CDR3: CASSSRRGGLQETQYF; DNA: TGTGCCAGCAGCTCCCGGAGGGGGGGACTCCAAGAGACCCAGTACTTC; size: .; V: TRBV7-9; D: .; J: TRBJ2-5
CDR3: CASSARQNTEAFF; DNA: TGTGCCAGCAGCGCGAGACAGAACACTGAAGCTTTCTTT; size: medium-sized; V: TRBV9; D: .; J: TRBJ1-1
CDR3: CASSLTGNSPLHF; DNA: TGTGCCAGCAGCTTGACAGGGAATTCACCCCTCCACTTT; size: .; V: TRBV5-6; D: .; J: TRBJ1-6